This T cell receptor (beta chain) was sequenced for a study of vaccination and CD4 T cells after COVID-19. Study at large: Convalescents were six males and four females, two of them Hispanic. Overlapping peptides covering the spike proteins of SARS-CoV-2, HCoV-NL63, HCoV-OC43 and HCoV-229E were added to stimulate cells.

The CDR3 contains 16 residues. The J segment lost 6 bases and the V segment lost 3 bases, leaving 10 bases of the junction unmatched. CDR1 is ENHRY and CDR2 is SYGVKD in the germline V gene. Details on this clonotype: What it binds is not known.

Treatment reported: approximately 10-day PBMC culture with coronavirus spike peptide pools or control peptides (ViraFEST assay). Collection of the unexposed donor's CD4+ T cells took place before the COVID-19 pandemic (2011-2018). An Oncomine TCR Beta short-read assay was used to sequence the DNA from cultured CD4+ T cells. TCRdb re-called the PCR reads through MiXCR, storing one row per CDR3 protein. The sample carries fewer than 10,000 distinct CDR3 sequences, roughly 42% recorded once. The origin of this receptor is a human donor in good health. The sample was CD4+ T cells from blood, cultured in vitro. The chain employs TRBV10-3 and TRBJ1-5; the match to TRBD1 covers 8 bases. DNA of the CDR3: TGTGCCATCAGTGAAGGCGGGCAGGGGGCGCGTCAGCCCCAGCATTTT. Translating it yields CAISEGGQGARQPQHF.